The clone carrying this T cell receptor (beta chain) was recorded once. Its specificity is not known. This CDR3 is 15 amino acids long. J gave up 11 bases and V 4 bases, and 17 bases lay outside the gene matches. CDR1 SGHRS and CDR2 YFSETQ come from the germline V gene. Primers included in the PCR were 60 Vbeta and 13 Jbeta primers. The assay was immunoSEQ multiplex PCR, and TCRdb's table has in-frame clones only and misses some. The profile shows around 130,000 clones, around 82% of them singletons. The data originate from a study of cytomegalovirus exposure and HLA in healthy donors. Regarding the study as a whole: The listing of 150 to 200 TCR beta chains classed them as cytomegalovirus-associated.

Input material: PBMCs. The clonotype was recovered from a boy aged 10-17 years in good health and CMV-seronegative. The gene calls are TRBV5-1 and TRBJ2-5; 7 bases match TRBD1. CDR3 amino acids: CASSGRGGTPWEQYF. In DNA form, the CDR3 reads TGCGCCAGCAGCGGTAGAGGGGGCACCCCCTGGGAGCAGTACTTC.